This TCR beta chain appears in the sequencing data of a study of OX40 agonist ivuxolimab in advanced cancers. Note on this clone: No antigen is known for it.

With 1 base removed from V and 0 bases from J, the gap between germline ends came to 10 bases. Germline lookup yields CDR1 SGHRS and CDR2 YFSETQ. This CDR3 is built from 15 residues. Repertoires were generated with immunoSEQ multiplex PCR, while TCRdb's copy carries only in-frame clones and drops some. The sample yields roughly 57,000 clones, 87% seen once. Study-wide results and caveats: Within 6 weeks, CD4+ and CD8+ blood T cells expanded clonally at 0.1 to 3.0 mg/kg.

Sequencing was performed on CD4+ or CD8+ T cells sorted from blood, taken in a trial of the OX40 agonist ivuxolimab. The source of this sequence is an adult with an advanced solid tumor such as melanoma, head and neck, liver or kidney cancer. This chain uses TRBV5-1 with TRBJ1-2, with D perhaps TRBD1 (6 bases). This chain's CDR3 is CASSLSGQTNYGYTF. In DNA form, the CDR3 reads TGCGCCAGCAGCTTGTCTGGACAGACTAACTATGGCTACACCTTC.